This is a list of T cell receptor beta chains from one sample in a study of T cells in Graves' hyperthyroidism and ophthalmopathy. Each CDR3 protein gets one entry after TCRdb re-called the multiplex PCR reads with MiXCR. The sample yields around 760,000 distinct CDR3 sequences, about a third seen once. The sample taken for sequencing was blood. The receptors stem from a middle-aged woman with Graves' hyperthyroidism. CDR3s include the opening cysteine and the closing phenylalanine or tryptophan. Fields, in order: V gene, J gene, CDR3 length, CDR3 protein.

V: TRBV12-3/TRBV12-4
J: TRBJ2-7
length: 16
CDR3: CTSSSPDRGDPYEQYF

V: TRBV20-1
J: TRBJ1-2
length: 11
CDR3: CSARRGDGHTF

V: TRBV19
J: TRBJ1-1
length: 15
CDR3: CASSTEGGVNTEAFF

V: TRBV10-2
J: TRBJ2-5
length: 10
CDR3: CASGVQTQYF

V: TRBV29-1
J: TRBJ2-5
length: 13
CDR3: CSVLTTYQETQYF

V: TRBV10-3
J: TRBJ1-6
length: 13
CDR3: CATWDLWGSPLHF

V: TRBV28
J: TRBJ2-7
length: 15
CDR3: CASSDRLAGPYEQYF

V: TRBV7-2
J: TRBJ1-1
length: 14
CDR3: CASSQDRGALGAFF

V: TRBV7-2
J: TRBJ1-1
length: 15
CDR3: CASSLWARLNTEAFF

V: TRBV11-2
J: TRBJ2-7
length: 16
CDR3: CASSPTSMGFTYEQYF

V: TRBV2
J: TRBJ1-2
length: 15
CDR3: CASSEVRGTNYGYTF

V: TRBV25-1
J: TRBJ2-7
length: 18
CDR3: CASSQTGTAGTSLFEQYF

V: TRBV19
J: TRBJ1-2
length: 14
CDR3: CASSMRSGWDGYTF

V: TRBV7-9
J: TRBJ2-2
length: 13
CDR3: CASSSSVGGELFF

V: TRBV6-5
J: TRBJ1-1
length: 10
CDR3: CASMDTEAFF

V: TRBV14
J: TRBJ1-6
length: 16
CDR3: CASSPIGGYRNSPLHF

V: TRBV2
J: TRBJ2-7
length: 14
CDR3: CASSGGTVVYEQYF

V: TRBV19
J: TRBJ1-5
length: 17
CDR3: CASSIDRWVAGNQPQHF

V: TRBV11-2
J: TRBJ1-5
length: 15
CDR3: CASGLGGRSNQPQHF

V: TRBV5-1
J: TRBJ1-4
length: 14
CDR3: CASSLDGTNEKLFF

V: TRBV5-6
J: TRBJ1-2
length: 17
CDR3: CASSSYRDRGDNYGYTF

V: TRBV10-1
J: TRBJ2-7
length: 15
CDR3: CASSEQGAAPYEQYF

V: TRBV20-1
J: TRBJ2-7
length: 12
CDR3: CSAERPQHEQYF

V: TRBV6-5
J: TRBJ1-2
length: 16
CDR3: CASRTKRDSRRDGYTF

V: TRBV7-3
J: TRBJ2-5
length: 11
CDR3: CASSPQEIQYF

V: TRBV6-5
J: TRBJ1-2
length: 15
CDR3: CASSSDGSVGYGCTF

V: TRBV25-1
J: TRBJ1-1
length: 16
CDR3: CASSARFSRGDTEAFF

V: TRBV19
J: TRBJ1-5
length: 14
CDR3: CASRLDRGNQPQHF

V: TRBV4-3
J: TRBJ1-4
length: 16
CDR3: CASSQEVRLPNEKLFF

V: TRBV7-2
J: TRBJ1-2
length: 15
CDR3: CASSLQTALLGGYTF

V: TRBV2
J: TRBJ2-5
length: 13
CDR3: CASRTLGQETQYF

V: TRBV27
J: TRBJ2-7
length: 14
CDR3: CASSPTRNHYEQYF

V: TRBV9
J: TRBJ2-2
length: 16
CDR3: CASSVVPGIITGELFF

V: TRBV6-5
J: TRBJ1-1
length: 15
CDR3: CASTQPGGGEAEAFF

V: TRBV7-3
J: TRBJ1-2
length: 17
CDR3: CASSLTPGGAGNYGYTF

V: TRBV4-3
J: TRBJ1-5
length: 15
CDR3: CASSQYRGSNQPQHF

V: TRBV7-3
J: TRBJ2-3
length: 15
CDR3: CASSLLSGGADTQYF

V: TRBV4-3
J: TRBJ1-1
length: 16
CDR3: CASSQDLDPKNTEAFF

V: TRBV2
J: TRBJ2-7
length: 14
CDR3: CASAGFWTAYEQYF

V: TRBV7-9
J: TRBJ2-4
length: 15
CDR3: CASSLVTARRNIQYF

V: TRBV7-2
J: TRBJ1-5
length: 17
CDR3: CASSLEMVRGSNQPQHF

V: TRBV24-1
J: TRBJ1-2
length: 14
CDR3: CATSDLLTDYGYTF

V: TRBV7-1
J: TRBJ1-2
length: 14
CDR3: CASSAGGEGNGYTF